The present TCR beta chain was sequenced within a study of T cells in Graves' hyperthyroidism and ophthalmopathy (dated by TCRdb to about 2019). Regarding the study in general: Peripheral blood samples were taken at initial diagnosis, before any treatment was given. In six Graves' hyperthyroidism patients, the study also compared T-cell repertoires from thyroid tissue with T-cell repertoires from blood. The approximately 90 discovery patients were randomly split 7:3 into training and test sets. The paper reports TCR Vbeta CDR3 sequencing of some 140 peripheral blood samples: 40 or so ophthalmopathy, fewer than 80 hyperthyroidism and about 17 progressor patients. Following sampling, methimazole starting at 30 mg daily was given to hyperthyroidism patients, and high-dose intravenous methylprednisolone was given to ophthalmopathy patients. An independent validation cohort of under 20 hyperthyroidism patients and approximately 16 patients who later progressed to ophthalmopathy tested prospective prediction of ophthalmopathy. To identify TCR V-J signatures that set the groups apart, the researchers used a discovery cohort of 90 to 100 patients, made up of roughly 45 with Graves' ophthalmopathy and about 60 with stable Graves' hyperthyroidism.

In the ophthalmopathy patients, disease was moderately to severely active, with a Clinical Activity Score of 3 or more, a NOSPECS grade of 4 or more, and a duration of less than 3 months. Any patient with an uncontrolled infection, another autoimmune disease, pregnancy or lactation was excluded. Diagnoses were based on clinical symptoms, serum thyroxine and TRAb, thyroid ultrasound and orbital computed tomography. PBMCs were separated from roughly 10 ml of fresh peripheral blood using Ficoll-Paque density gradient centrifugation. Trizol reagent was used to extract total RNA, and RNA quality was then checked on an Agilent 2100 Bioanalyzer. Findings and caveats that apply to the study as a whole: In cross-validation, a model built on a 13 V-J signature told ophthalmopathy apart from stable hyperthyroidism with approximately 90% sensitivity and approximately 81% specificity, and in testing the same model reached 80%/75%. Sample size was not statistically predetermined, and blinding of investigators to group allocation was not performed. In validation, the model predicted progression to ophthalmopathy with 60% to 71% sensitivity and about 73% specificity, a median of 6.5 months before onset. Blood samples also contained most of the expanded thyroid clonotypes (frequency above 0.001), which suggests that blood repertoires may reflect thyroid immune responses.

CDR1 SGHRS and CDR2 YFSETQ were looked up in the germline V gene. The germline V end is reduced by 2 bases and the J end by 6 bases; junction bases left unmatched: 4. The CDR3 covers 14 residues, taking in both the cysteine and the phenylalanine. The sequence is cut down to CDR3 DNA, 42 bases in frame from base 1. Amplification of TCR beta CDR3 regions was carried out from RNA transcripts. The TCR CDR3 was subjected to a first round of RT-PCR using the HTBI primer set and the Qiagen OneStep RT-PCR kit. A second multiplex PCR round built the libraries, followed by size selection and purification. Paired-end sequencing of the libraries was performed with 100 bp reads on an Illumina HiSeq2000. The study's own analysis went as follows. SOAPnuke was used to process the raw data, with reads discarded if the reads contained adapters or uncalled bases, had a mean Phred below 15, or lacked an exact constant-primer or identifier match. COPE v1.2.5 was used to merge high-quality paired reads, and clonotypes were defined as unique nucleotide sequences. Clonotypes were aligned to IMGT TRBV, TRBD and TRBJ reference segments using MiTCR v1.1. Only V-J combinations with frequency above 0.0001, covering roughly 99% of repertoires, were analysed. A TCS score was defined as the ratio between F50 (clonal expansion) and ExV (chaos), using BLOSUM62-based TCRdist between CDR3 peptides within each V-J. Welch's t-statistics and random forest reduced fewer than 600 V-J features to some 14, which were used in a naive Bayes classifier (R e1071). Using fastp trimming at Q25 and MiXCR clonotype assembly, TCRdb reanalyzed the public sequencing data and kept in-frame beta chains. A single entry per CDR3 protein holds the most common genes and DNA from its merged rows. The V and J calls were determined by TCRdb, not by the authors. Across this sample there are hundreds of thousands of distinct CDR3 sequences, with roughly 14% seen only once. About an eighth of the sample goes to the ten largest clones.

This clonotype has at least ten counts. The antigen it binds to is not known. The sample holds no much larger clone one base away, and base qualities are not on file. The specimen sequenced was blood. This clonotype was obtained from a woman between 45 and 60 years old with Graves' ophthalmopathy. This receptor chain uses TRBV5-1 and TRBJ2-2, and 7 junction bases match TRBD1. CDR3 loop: CASSLTTGAGELFF. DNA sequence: TGCGCCAGCAGCTTAACTACAGGGGCCGGGGAGCTGTTTTTT.